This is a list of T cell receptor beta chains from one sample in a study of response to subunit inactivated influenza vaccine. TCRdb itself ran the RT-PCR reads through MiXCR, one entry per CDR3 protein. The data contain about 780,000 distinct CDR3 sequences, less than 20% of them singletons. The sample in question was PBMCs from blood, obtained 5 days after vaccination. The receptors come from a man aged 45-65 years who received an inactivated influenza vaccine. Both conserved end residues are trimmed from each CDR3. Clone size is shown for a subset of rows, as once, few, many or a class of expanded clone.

CDR3aa: ASSTGPQPQH; v_gene: TRBV7-4; abundance: .; j_gene: TRBJ1-5
CDR3aa: SAKGRGESYEQY; v_gene: TRBV20-1; abundance: .; j_gene: TRBJ2-7
CDR3aa: ASSLDRQAYEQY; v_gene: TRBV11-2; abundance: .; j_gene: TRBJ2-7
CDR3aa: ASSLVLGVAYTDTQY; v_gene: TRBV7-9; abundance: few; j_gene: TRBJ2-3
CDR3aa: ATSDPHRGFDEQF; v_gene: TRBV24-1; abundance: many; j_gene: TRBJ2-1
CDR3aa: ATGTGGGGYEQY; v_gene: TRBV10-3; abundance: few; j_gene: TRBJ2-7
CDR3aa: ASSSRGTGGYGYT; v_gene: TRBV7-9; abundance: .; j_gene: TRBJ1-2
CDR3aa: ASSQDPRGREQY; v_gene: TRBV4-1; abundance: once; j_gene: TRBJ2-7
CDR3aa: ASSLGLKRGQY; v_gene: TRBV7-2; abundance: few; j_gene: TRBJ2-7
CDR3aa: ASSPHRREGPDTQY; v_gene: TRBV7-3; abundance: .; j_gene: TRBJ2-3
CDR3aa: ASSLGPGRGSTDTQY; v_gene: TRBV12-3/TRBV12-4; abundance: .; j_gene: TRBJ2-3
CDR3aa: SVRADLSYEQY; v_gene: TRBV29-1; abundance: many; j_gene: TRBJ2-7
CDR3aa: ASSYGTEAYEQY; v_gene: TRBV5-1; abundance: many; j_gene: TRBJ2-7
CDR3aa: ASGLTGGYAEAF; v_gene: TRBV12-3/TRBV12-4; abundance: .; j_gene: TRBJ1-1